This is a list of T cell receptor beta chains from one sample in a study of shared clonotypes between healthy human individuals. TCRdb keeps only in-frame clones here, not all; method: immunoSEQ multiplex PCR. The data contain 800,000 or so clones, about 96% of them singletons. Specimen: naive CD8+ T cells sorted from blood. Receptor source: a man between 25 and 39 years old in good health. Each CDR3 is given with its conserved first and last residue. The D gene is left open where the match is weak. Size is stated for part of the rows, as once, few or many counts, or as a class when the clone is expanded.

CDR3nt	CDR3aa	abundance	j_gene	v_gene	d_gene
TGTGCCAGCAGTTTAGAGGGGGTCAGGGCTCGGACCGGGGAGCTGTTTTTT	CASSLEGVRARTGELFF	.	TRBJ2-2	TRBV27	.
TGTGCCAGCAGTTTAATGGCTCCAGGGGGCAACGATGAGCAGTTCTTC	CASSLMAPGGNDEQFF	.	TRBJ2-1	TRBV27	TRBD1
TGTGCCAGCGCTCGGGGTGCGTTCTCCGGAAACACCATATATTTT	CASARGAFSGNTIYF	.	TRBJ1-3	TRBV7-6	.
TGTGCCACCGACACGGAGACCGGGGAGCTGTTTTTT	CATDTETGELFF	.	TRBJ2-2	TRBV15	.
TGTGCCAGCAGTTTAACTAGCGGGAGGAACTACGAGCAGTACTTC	CASSLTSGRNYEQYF	.	TRBJ2-7	TRBV6-5	TRBD2
TGTGCCAGCAGCTTAGTCGGACCGAACACTGAAGCTTTCTTT	CASSLVGPNTEAFF	.	TRBJ1-1	TRBV7-2	.
TGTGCCTGGAGTGTAAGTGGGAGCCAGAGCGGGTCAGCTTTCTTT	CAWSVSGSQSGSAFF	.	TRBJ1-1	TRBV30	.
TGCGCCAGCAGCTCGGACAGAGCCCCTAACTATGGCTACACCTTC	CASSSDRAPNYGYTF	.	TRBJ1-2	TRBV5-1	.
TGCGCCAGCAGCCAAGATCCCGAATACTATTACGAGCAGTACTTC	CASSQDPEYYYEQYF	.	TRBJ2-7	TRBV4-1	.
TGTGCCAGCAGCAACTCGTGGGACACCCGTTACTTC	CASSNSWDTRYF	.	TRBJ2-5	TRBV7-8	.
TGCAGCGCCCGGGACAGGGATGACTACGAGCAGTACTTC	CSARDRDDYEQYF	.	TRBJ2-7	TRBV29-1	TRBD1
TGCGCCAGCAGCTTACGAGGGAGTTACAATGAGCAGTTCTTC	CASSLRGSYNEQFF	.	TRBJ2-1	TRBV5-1	.
TGCGCCAGCAGCTTGGGCTCGTCGGAGCAGTTCTTC	CASSLGSSEQFF	.	TRBJ2-1	TRBV5-1	.
TGTGCCAGCAGTTTATCCCGGACAGGAGGGAGCTACGAGCAGTACTTC	CASSLSRTGGSYEQYF	.	TRBJ2-7	TRBV27	.
TGTGCCAGCAGCGCCCACCGCGGCACCGGGGAGCTGTTTTTT	CASSAHRGTGELFF	.	TRBJ2-2	TRBV9	.
TGTGCCAGCAGCTTAGACGGCCCGGGCGTTCTGTTTTTT	CASSLDGPGVLFF	.	TRBJ2-2	TRBV7-8	.
TGTGCCAGCAGCTTGGCCGGGACGTCCTACGAGCAGTACTTC	CASSLAGTSYEQYF	once	TRBJ2-7	TRBV7-6	.
TGCGCCAGCAGCCAACTTGGGTTGGATACCCAGTACTTC	CASSQLGLDTQYF	.	TRBJ2-5	TRBV4-1	.
TGTGCCAGCAGCTACACAGGGACCGATCCCTACGAGCAGTACTTC	CASSYTGTDPYEQYF	.	TRBJ2-7	TRBV9	.
TGTGCCAGCAGCTCCACCCAAGGGGGATACTACGAGCAGTACTTC	CASSSTQGGYYEQYF	.	TRBJ2-7	TRBV7-8	.